These 17 T cell receptor beta chains came from one sample sequenced in a study of CXCR3-negative and CXCR3-positive naive CD8 T cells. With UMI labels, 5' RACE was used to prepare the TRB cDNA libraries. From its re-call of the 5' RACE reads, TCRdb lists each CDR3 protein once, without DNA. This sample's clone table lists 130,000 or so distinct CDR3 sequences. The material sequenced was naive CXCR3- CD8+ T cells from blood. As to subset: CD45RO-CCR7+CD27+CD95- naive CD8+ T cells lacking CXCR3 (TNR3-). The source of these receptors is a human donor in good health. Some clones in this sample may be carry-over from other donors' samples.

The chain employs TRBV15 and TRBJ2-3; checking the TCRdb D call of TRBD2 is not possible without DNA. Germline V gives CDR1 LNHNV, CDR2 YYDKDF (reference sequence). The CDR3 length is 14 residues. CDR3 in amino acids: CATSPHSGGDTQYF.

The chain is built from TRBV6-5 and TRBJ1-1. Germline-derived CDR1 and CDR2 are MNHEY and SVGAGI. There are 14 residues in the CDR3. The CDR3 loop reads CASSKPSMDTEAFF.

This sequence joins TRBV7-3 and TRBJ2-3; TCRdb's D call, TRBD1, is unchecked because there is no DNA. Germline CDR1 is SGHTA and CDR2 is FQGTGA. This CDR3 has 16 residues. The CDR3: CASSPLGRWGTDTQYF. Full variable domain (remainder filled in from reference TRBV7-3 and TRBJ2-3): GAGVSQTPSNKVTEKGKYVELRCDPISGHTALYWYRQSLGQGPEFLIYFQGTGAADDSGLPNDRFFAVRPEGSVSTLKIQRTERGDSAVYLCASSPLGRWGTDTQYFGPGTRLTVL.

This chain connects TRBV12-3 or TRBV12-4 to TRBJ2-7; no DNA is available, so the TRBD2 call from TCRdb remains unchecked. The CDR3 covers 16 residues. The CDR3 here is CASSPGGRASSYEQYF.

The chain is built from TRBV12-3 or TRBV12-4 and TRBJ1-2; TCRdb indicates TRBD1, and absent DNA this call remains unverified. This CDR3 has 16 residues. This CDR3 reads CASSQTDRTPILGYTF.

The chain uses TRBV29-1 and TRBJ2-7; TCRdb's D call of TRBD2 is untestable without DNA. CDR3 length: 14 amino acids. Germline CDR1 is SQVTM and CDR2 is ANQGSEA. CDR3 protein: CSVAEGRGSYEQYF.

The chain joins TRBV20-1 to TRBJ2-1; TCRdb returns TRBD2, unconfirmable since there is no DNA. The germline V gene has CDR1 DFQATT and CDR2 SNEGSKA (reference sequence). The CDR3 loop spans 15 amino acids. CDR3 amino acids: CSGSGLAYSYNEQFF.

The chain links TRBV3-1 to TRBJ1-3; TCRdb reports TRBD1, a call that lacks DNA to check it against. CDR1 is LGHDT, CDR2 YNNKEL, per germline (reference sequence). The CDR3 extends over 17 amino acids. The CDR3 loop reads CASSPNRGSSSGNTIYF. Filled out from reference TRBV3-1 and TRBJ1-3, the complete variable domain reads DTAVSQTPKYLVTQMGNDKSIKCEQNLGHDTMYWYKQDSKKFLKIMFSYNNKELIINETVPNRFSPKSPDKAHLNLHINSLELGDSAVYFCASSPNRGSSSGNTIYFGEGSWLTVV.

The rearrangement joins TRBV7-9 to TRBJ2-7. This CDR3 is 12 amino acids long. Germline V gene sequence: CDR1 SEHNR, CDR2 FQNEAQ (reference sequence). The CDR3 sequence: CASSLVFDEQYF.

The chain combines TRBV19 with TRBJ2-1; TCRdb returns TRBD2, unconfirmable since there is no DNA. In germline, CDR1 is LNHDA, CDR2 SQIVND (reference sequence). The CDR3 covers 17 residues. The CDR3 here is CASSITSGRHSYNEQFF.

The chain recombines TRBV27 with TRBJ2-7; TCRdb returns TRBD1, unconfirmable since there is no DNA. Per germline, CDR1 MNHEY and CDR2 SMNVEV (reference sequence). This CDR3 contains 14 residues. The CDR3 sequence is CASSATGRASEQYF.

The chain recombines TRBV29-1 with TRBJ2-7. CDR3 length equals 14 residues. Germline CDR1 and CDR2: SQVTM and ANQGSEA. CDR3 protein: CSVDSADNSYEQYF.

This rearrangement joins TRBV5-1 to TRBJ2-1; as DNA is missing, the TRBD2 call by TCRdb cannot be tested. This CDR3 contains 15 residues. Germline V gives CDR1 SGHRS, CDR2 YFSETQ. This CDR3 is CASRWTSGTQNEQFF.

The chain joins TRBV12-3 or TRBV12-4 to TRBJ2-7. This CDR3 contains 15 residues. The CDR3 region is CASSLDYSTSYEQYF.

The V gene is TRBV29-1, the J gene TRBJ1-4; TCRdb proposes TRBD1, but this gene call is untestable without DNA. In germline, CDR1 is SQVTM, CDR2 ANQGSEA. This CDR3 region has 13 residues. This chain's CDR3 is CSATGGMLEKLFF. The whole variable domain, remainder taken from reference TRBV29-1 and TRBJ1-4, is SAVISQKPSRDICQRGTSLTIQCQVDSQVTMMFWYRQQPGQSLTLIATANQGSEATYESGFVIDKFPISRPNLTFSTLTVSNMSPEDSSIYLCSATGGMLEKLFFGSGTQLSVL.

This rearrangement joins TRBV9 to TRBJ2-2. CDR1 and CDR2 (germline): SGDLS, YYNGEE. This CDR3 comprises 13 residues. The CDR3 sequence: CASSPSGAGELFF.

The CDR3 region is CASIDRGLAGELFF. This rearrangement joins TRBV28 to TRBJ2-2; absent DNA, TCRdb's TRBD1 call cannot be checked. The CDR3 is 14 amino acids. Germline CDR1 is MDHEN and CDR2 is SYDVKM.